This record covers a single T cell receptor beta chain. The data originate from a study of cytomegalovirus exposure and HLA in healthy donors. Per the germline V gene, CDR1 is LNHDA and CDR2 is SQIVND (reference sequence). Between the trimmed V and J ends, which lost 5 bases and 7 bases, there was a span of 15 bases. The CDR3 length is 13 residues. The PCR employed 60 Vbeta primers together with 13 Jbeta primers. This table comes from immunoSEQ multiplex PCR, and its TCRdb copy is limited to in-frame clones, with some not included. The sample includes about 120,000 clones, 82% of them seen just once. The sample consisted of PBMCs. The clonotype originates from a woman younger than 35 in good health and CMV-seronegative. The V call is TRBV19, the J call TRBJ2-7, with a possible D match to TRBD1 (6 bases). This chain's CDR3 is CASSPYRDGEQYF. The CDR3 DNA reads as TGTGCCAGTAGTCCGTACAGGGACGGAGAGCAGTACTTC.